A selection of T cell receptor beta chains follows, all from one sample in a study of shared clonotypes between healthy human individuals. The method was immunoSEQ multiplex PCR; TCRdb's version includes in-frame clones alone and lacks a portion of them. In the table there are more than 2,000,000 clones, 80% to 95% of which are singletons. The sample comprised naive CD4+ T cells from PBMCs. All receptors derive from a man in his late teens or twenties in good health. Some clones in this sample may be carry-over from other donors' samples. Both conserved end residues are part of each CDR3. The D gene is left open where the match is weak. Part of the rows lack a size; the others show once, few, many or a class for expanded clones.

v_call	d_call	j_call	clone_size	cdr3_nt	cdr3_aa
TRBV7-2	.	TRBJ2-7	.	TGTGCCAGCAGCTTATTACCAAGGGGAGGATGGTACGAGCAGTACTTC	CASSLLPRGGWYEQYF
TRBV29-1	.	TRBJ1-4	.	TGCAGCGTTGGCTTCAGGTTAAATGAAAAACTGTTTTTT	CSVGFRLNEKLFF
TRBV28	TRBD1	TRBJ1-3	.	TGTGCCAGCACCCGGACAGGGGGCTATGGAAACACCATATATTTT	CASTRTGGYGNTIYF
TRBV5-6	.	TRBJ1-2	.	TGTGCCAGCAGTCCTATCTCGACTTCCGGCCCCCTTGGCTACACCTTC	CASSPISTSGPLGYTF
TRBV7-8	.	TRBJ2-7	.	TGTGCCAGCAGCAACCGCGGCGAGCAGTACTTC	CASSNRGEQYF
TRBV18	TRBD1	TRBJ1-2	.	TGTGCCAGCTCACCCGGACAGGGGGCGGTCAATGGCTACACCTTC	CASSPGQGAVNGYTF
TRBV7-9	.	TRBJ1-3	.	TGTGCCAGCAGCTTAGCGTACGCGAGCTCTGGAAACACCATATATTTT	CASSLAYASSGNTIYF
TRBV4-1	TRBD2	TRBJ2-4	.	TGCGCCAGCAGCCAAGATCTCCCGCTAGCGGGGACCCAATCCAAAAACATTCAGTACTTC	CASSQDLPLAGTQSKNIQYF
TRBV27	.	TRBJ2-7	.	TGTGCCAGCAGTTTAAGGGCAACTTCCTACGAGCAGTACTTC	CASSLRATSYEQYF
TRBV6-4	.	TRBJ2-3	.	TGTGCCAGCAGTGACCGACCTAGCGTTAGCACAGATACGCAGTATTTT	CASSDRPSVSTDTQYF
TRBV7-3	.	TRBJ1-3	.	TGTGCCAGCAGCTCCTCGGGGGCGTCTGGAAACACCATATATTTT	CASSSSGASGNTIYF
TRBV2	.	TRBJ2-1	.	TGTGCCAGCAGTGATTTAAGTGGAGACAATGAGCAGTTCTTC	CASSDLSGDNEQFF
TRBV6-5	.	TRBJ2-7	.	TGTGCCAGCAGTGGACCCGGGACACCAGCCTACGAGCAGTACTTC	CASSGPGTPAYEQYF
TRBV28	.	TRBJ1-2	.	TGTGCCAGCAGCTCAGGACAGCGTAACTATGGCTACACCTTC	CASSSGQRNYGYTF
TRBV2	.	TRBJ2-1	.	TGTGCCAGCAGTCTGGCTAGGAGCACCTACAATGAGCAGTTCTTC	CASSLARSTYNEQFF
TRBV7-9	TRBD1	TRBJ1-1	.	TGTGCCAGCAGCTTGTTACAGGGGCCTGAAGCTTTCTTT	CASSLLQGPEAFF
TRBV6-5	.	TRBJ1-5	.	TGTGCCAGCAGGGGTCGGCAGGGAGGTCAGCCCCAGCATTTT	CASRGRQGGQPQHF
TRBV20-1	.	TRBJ2-1	.	TGCAGTCTAACCTACAATGAGCAGTTCTTC	CSLTYNEQFF
TRBV11-3	TRBD2	TRBJ2-1	.	TGTGCCAGCAGCACCGGGACTAGCTCGTACAATGAGCAGTTCTTC	CASSTGTSSYNEQFF
TRBV27	.	TRBJ1-1	once	TGTGCCAGCAGCCAGACCAGGGGTGCTGAAGCTTTCTTT	CASSQTRGAEAFF
TRBV11-2	TRBD1	TRBJ1-2	.	TGTGCCAGCAGCGAAGGACAGGTCTCCTACACCTTC	CASSEGQVSYTF
TRBV28	.	TRBJ2-7	.	TGTGCCAGCAGTGACAATTACGAGCAGTACTTC	CASSDNYEQYF
TRBV6-1	.	TRBJ2-5	.	TGTGCCAGCAGCCCGGGGAGCGGCCAAGAGACCCAGTACTTC	CASSPGSGQETQYF
TRBV14	.	TRBJ2-7	once	TGTGCCAGCAGCCAAAGACTAGGAGATTACGAGCAGTACTTC	CASSQRLGDYEQYF
TRBV5-4	TRBD1	TRBJ1-3	.	TGTGCCAGCAGCTTGGACAGGGGGCTAGGAAACACCATATATTTT	CASSLDRGLGNTIYF
TRBV11-3	.	TRBJ2-7	once	TGTGCCAGCAGCTTAAGGGGACGGGAGGAGCAGTACTTC	CASSLRGREEQYF
TRBV7-9	TRBD2	TRBJ2-1	.	TGTGCCAGCAGCTTAGGACTAGCGGGAGTTTATGAGCAGTTCTTC	CASSLGLAGVYEQFF
TRBV9	.	TRBJ2-1	.	TGTGCCAGCAGCGTAGGAGGGGCCGCAACGGAGCAGTTCTTC	CASSVGGAATEQFF
TRBV6-6	.	TRBJ1-1	.	TGTGCCAGCAGTTGGGCAGGGGTGGGGACTGAAGCTTTCTTT	CASSWAGVGTEAFF
TRBV7-2	.	TRBJ2-1	.	TGTGCCAGCAGTGGGGGGGCGAACCAGCAGTTCTTC	CASSGGANQQFF
TRBV7-2	.	TRBJ1-1	.	TGTGCCAGCAGCTTATTGGCGGGGAACACTGAAGCTTTCTTT	CASSLLAGNTEAFF
TRBV4-1	TRBD2	TRBJ2-2	.	TGCGCCAGCAGCCAGGTAGCGGGAGTGCGAACCGGGGAGCTGTTTTTT	CASSQVAGVRTGELFF
TRBV7-3	.	TRBJ1-1	.	TGTGCCAGCAGCTTAGTACGTTTTAACACTGAAGCTTTCTTT	CASSLVRFNTEAFF
TRBV7-7	TRBD1	TRBJ1-1	.	TGTGCCAGCAGCTTAGACAGGGGGACTGAAGCTTTCTTT	CASSLDRGTEAFF
TRBV25-1	TRBD1	TRBJ1-3	.	TGTGCCAGCAGTGAGGCGGGACAGGCTGGAAACACCATATATTTT	CASSEAGQAGNTIYF
TRBV28	TRBD2	TRBJ2-2	.	TGTGCCAGCAGTTCCCCAGCGGGAGGCACCGGGGAGCTGTTTTTT	CASSSPAGGTGELFF
TRBV27	TRBD1	TRBJ2-5	.	TGTGCCCCGAAATCGGGACAGGGAAAGACCGTCCAAGAGACCCAGTACTTC	CAPKSGQGKTVQETQYF
TRBV5-1	TRBD1	TRBJ2-3	once	TGCGCCAGCAGACAAGGGACAGGTCCAGATACGCAGTATTTT	CASRQGTGPDTQYF
TRBV4-1	.	TRBJ2-7	.	TGCGCCAGCAGCCAAGGTGCACAGTCGAGCTCCTACGAGCAGTACTTC	CASSQGAQSSSYEQYF
TRBV5-4	.	TRBJ2-5	.	TGTGCCAGCAGCTCCCCCCAGTTCCGCGGGCTCGAGACCCAGTACTTC	CASSSPQFRGLETQYF
TRBV5-6	.	TRBJ2-7	.	TGTGCCAGCAGCCCGCGGACTGAAGGCCACGAGCAGTACTTC	CASSPRTEGHEQYF
TRBV5-1	TRBD2	TRBJ2-7	.	TGCGCCAGCAGCTTGGCAACTGGAGGGACTAGCGGGAGTGGCTCCTACGAGCAGTACTTC	CASSLATGGTSGSGSYEQYF
TRBV6-5	TRBD1	TRBJ1-3	.	TGTGCCAGCGGACGAGGGGGCGATGGAAACACCATATATTTT	CASGRGGDGNTIYF
TRBV7-2	.	TRBJ2-1	.	TGTGCCAGCAGCCCTCAGCGTGGTGAGCAGTTCTTC	CASSPQRGEQFF
TRBV7-3	.	TRBJ2-6	.	TGTGCCAGCAGCCTCACTCCCAACTCTGGGGCCAACGTCCTGACTTTC	CASSLTPNSGANVLTF
TRBV5-4	.	TRBJ2-1	.	TGTGCCAGCAGCTTGGATTCTGGGTACAATGAGCAGTTCTTC	CASSLDSGYNEQFF
TRBV7-9	.	TRBJ1-2	.	TGTGCCAGCAGCATCCGACAGGTTCGGGGCTACACCTTC	CASSIRQVRGYTF
TRBV28	TRBD2	TRBJ2-2	.	TGTGCCAGCAGTCCTCTCCGGGGGACTAGCGGCTACACCGGGGAGCTGTTTTTT	CASSPLRGTSGYTGELFF
TRBV11-2	.	TRBJ1-4	.	TGTGCCAGCAGCTCGGGGTTGGGGCCAACTAATGAAAAACTGTTTTTT	CASSSGLGPTNEKLFF
TRBV9	TRBD2	TRBJ2-2	.	TGTGCCAGCAGCGTATTGACTAGCCCGGCCGGGGAGCTGTTTTTT	CASSVLTSPAGELFF
TRBV7-3	TRBD2	TRBJ2-1	few	TGTGCCAGCAGCCAAGTAGCGGGAGTATACAATGAGCAGTTCTTC	CASSQVAGVYNEQFF
TRBV7-9	.	TRBJ2-3	.	TGTGCCAGCAGCCCTCAGGGGTTGACAGATACGCAGTATTTT	CASSPQGLTDTQYF
TRBV18	TRBD1	TRBJ2-1	.	TGTGCCAGCTCACCACAGGGGGCGGCGTACAATGAGCAGTTCTTC	CASSPQGAAYNEQFF
TRBV28	.	TRBJ2-5	.	TGTGCCAGCAGCCCCGCAGGGGCACAGCAAGAGACCCAGTACTTC	CASSPAGAQQETQYF
TRBV27	.	TRBJ1-1	.	TGTGCCAGCAGTTCGGGTGGCAGGTCTGCTGGAGCTTTCTTT	CASSSGGRSAGAFF